This passage covers 3 T cell receptor beta chains from one sample sequenced in a study of CD8 T cells in ankylosing spondylitis. No antigen is known for these receptors. TCRdb re-derived calls from the 5' RACE reads in MiXCR, one entry per CDR3 protein. This table holds some 840,000 distinct CDR3 sequences, approximately 12% found once. Whole-study findings and limits: There was a TCR beta motif, made of eight highly homologous variants, that appeared characteristic of ankylosing spondylitis blood.

What was sequenced was blood, either unsorted or a sorted T cell fraction (not recorded which). The source of these receptors is a male donor with ankylosing spondylitis.

At least ten counts were recorded for this clonotype. The chain is built from TRBV5-1 and TRBJ2-7; TRBD2 matches at 8 bases. The V gene end was trimmed by 5 bases and the J gene end by 1 base; junction bases not matched to a gene: 8. Germline CDR1 reads SGHRS; CDR2 reads YFSETQ. This CDR3 comprises 15 residues. CDR3 residues: CASRKTSGLSYEQYF. The CDR3 DNA sequence: TGCGCCAGCAGAAAAACTAGCGGACTATCCTACGAGCAGTACTTC.

This sequence joins TRBV4-3 and TRBJ2-7, with TRBD1 matching 10 bases. After removal of 0 bases from V and 5 bases from J, the junction contained 7 bases not matched to a gene. From germline, CDR1 is LGHNA and CDR2 YSLEER. This CDR3 region has 16 residues. The CDR3 DNA sequence: TGCGCCAGCAGCCAAGAGGGAGGACAGGGGGTCCACGAGCAGTACTTC. It specifies CASSQEGGQGVHEQYF.

This clonotype was seen at least ten times. This sequence joins TRBV15 and TRBJ2-1, with 7 bases aligning to TRBD2. CDR1 is LNHNV and CDR2 is YYDKDF in the germline V gene (reference sequence). The V segment lost 8 bases and the J segment 2 bases; nucleotides outside the gene matches: 6. The length of the CDR3 is 14 residues. For the CDR3, the DNA is TGTGCCACCGCGACTAGCAGCACCTACAATGAGCAGTTCTTC. It specifies CATATSSTYNEQFF.